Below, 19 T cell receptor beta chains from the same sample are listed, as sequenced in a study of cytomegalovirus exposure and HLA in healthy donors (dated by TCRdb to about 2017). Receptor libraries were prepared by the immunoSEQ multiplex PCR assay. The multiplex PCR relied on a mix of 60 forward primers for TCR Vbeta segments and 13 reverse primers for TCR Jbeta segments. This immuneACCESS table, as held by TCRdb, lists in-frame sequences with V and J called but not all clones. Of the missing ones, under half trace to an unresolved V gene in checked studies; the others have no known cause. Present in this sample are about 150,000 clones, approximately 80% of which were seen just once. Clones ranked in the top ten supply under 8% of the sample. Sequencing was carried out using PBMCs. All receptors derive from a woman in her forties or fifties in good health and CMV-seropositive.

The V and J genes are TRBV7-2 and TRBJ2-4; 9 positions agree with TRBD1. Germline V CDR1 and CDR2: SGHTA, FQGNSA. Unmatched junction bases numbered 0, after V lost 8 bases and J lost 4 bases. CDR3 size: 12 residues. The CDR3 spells CASGQGKNIQYF. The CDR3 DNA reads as TGTGCCAGCGGACAGGGGAAAAACATTCAGTACTTC.

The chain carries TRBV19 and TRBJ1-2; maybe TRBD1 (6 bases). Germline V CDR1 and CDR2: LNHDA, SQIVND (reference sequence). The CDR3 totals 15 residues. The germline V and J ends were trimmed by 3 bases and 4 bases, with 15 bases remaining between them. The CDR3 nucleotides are TGTGCCAGTAGTATTACTGGGGGGGGCTCCTATGGCTACACCTTC. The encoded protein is CASSITGGGSYGYTF.

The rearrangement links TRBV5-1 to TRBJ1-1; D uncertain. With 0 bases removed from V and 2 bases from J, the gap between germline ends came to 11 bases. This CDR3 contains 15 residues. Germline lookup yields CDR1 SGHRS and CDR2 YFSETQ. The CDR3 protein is CASSLGSNLNTEAFF. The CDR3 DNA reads TGCGCCAGCAGCTTGGGCTCCAACCTAAACACTGAAGCTTTCTTT.

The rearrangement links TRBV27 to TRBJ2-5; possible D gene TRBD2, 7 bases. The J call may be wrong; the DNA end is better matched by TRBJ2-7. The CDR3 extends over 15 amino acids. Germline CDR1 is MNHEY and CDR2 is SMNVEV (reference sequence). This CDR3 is CASSLLGGLSDEQYF. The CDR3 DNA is TGTGCCAGCAGTTTATTGGGGGGGCTTAGCGACGAGCAGTACTTC.

The CDR3 region is CASSETASSYNEQFF. The CDR3 DNA reads TGTGCCAGCAGCGAGACAGCCAGCTCCTACAATGAGCAGTTCTTC. The gene calls are TRBV27 and TRBJ2-1; tentatively, D is TRBD1 (5 bases). The CDR3 sequence is 15 residues long. V shed 6 bases and J shed 0 bases, with 12 bases lying between them. The V gene's germline CDR1 is MNHEY and CDR2 SMNVEV (reference sequence).

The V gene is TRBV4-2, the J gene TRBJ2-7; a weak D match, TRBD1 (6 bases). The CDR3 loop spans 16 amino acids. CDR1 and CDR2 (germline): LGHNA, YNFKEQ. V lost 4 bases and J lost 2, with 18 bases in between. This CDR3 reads CASSPLRQGNTYEQYF. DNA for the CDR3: TGTGCCAGCAGCCCCCTGAGGCAGGGGAACACCTACGAGCAGTACTTC.

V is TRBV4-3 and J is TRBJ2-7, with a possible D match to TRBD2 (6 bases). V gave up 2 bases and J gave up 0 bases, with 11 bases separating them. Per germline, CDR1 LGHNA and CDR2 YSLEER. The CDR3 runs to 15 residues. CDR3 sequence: CASSQSKRVSYEQYF. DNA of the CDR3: TGCGCCAGCAGCCAATCTAAGCGGGTCTCCTACGAGCAGTACTTC.

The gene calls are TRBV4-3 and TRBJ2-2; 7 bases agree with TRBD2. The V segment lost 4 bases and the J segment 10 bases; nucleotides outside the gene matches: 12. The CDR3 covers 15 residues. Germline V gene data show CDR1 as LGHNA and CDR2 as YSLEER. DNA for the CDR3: TGCGCCAGCAGCCCTCATAATAGCGGGCAGCCGGAGCTGTTTTTT. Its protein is CASSPHNSGQPELFF.

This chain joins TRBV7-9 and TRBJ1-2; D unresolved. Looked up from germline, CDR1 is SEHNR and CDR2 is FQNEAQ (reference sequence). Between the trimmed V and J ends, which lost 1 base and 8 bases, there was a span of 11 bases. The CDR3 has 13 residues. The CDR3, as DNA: TGTGCCAGCAGCTTAGACACGGGAAGAGGCTACACCTTC. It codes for CASSLDTGRGYTF.

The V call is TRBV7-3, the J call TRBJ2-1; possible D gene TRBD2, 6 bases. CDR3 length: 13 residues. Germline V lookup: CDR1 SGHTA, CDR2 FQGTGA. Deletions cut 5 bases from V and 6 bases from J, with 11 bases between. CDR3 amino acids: CASSDGLTNEQFF. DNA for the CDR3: TGTGCCAGCAGCGACGGACTAACCAATGAGCAGTTCTTC.

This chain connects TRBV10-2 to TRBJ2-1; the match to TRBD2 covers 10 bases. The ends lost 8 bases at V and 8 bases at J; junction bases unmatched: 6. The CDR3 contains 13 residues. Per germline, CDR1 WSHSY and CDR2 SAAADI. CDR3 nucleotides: TGCGCCAGCCGAGGACTAGCGGTCGATGAGCAGTTCTTC. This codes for CASRGLAVDEQFF.

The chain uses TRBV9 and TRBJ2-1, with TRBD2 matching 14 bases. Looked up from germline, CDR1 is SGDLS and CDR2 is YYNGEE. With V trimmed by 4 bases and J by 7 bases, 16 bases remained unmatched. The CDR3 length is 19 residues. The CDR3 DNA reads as TGTGCCAGCAGCCTCGAGACTAGCGGGGGGGCCCGAGGCGTAAATGAGCAGTTCTTC. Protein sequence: CASSLETSGGARGVNEQFF. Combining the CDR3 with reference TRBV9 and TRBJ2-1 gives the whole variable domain DSGVTQTPKHLITATGQRVTLRCSPRSGDLSVYWYQQSLDQGLQFLIQYYNGEERAKGNILERFSAQQFPDLHSELNLSSLELGDSALYFCASSLETSGGARGVNEQFFGPGTRLTVL.

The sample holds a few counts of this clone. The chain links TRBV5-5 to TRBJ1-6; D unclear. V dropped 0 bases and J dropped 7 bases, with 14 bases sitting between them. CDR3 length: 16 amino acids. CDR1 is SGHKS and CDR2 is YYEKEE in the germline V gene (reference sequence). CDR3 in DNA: TGTGCCAGCAGCTTGGGGTACGGGGAAATAAATTCACCCCTCCACTTT. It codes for CASSLGYGEINSPLHF.

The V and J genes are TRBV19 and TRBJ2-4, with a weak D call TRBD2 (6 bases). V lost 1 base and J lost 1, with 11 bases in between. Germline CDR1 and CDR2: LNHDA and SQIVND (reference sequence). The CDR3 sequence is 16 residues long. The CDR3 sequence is CASSIAYAGAKNIQYF. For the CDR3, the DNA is TGTGCCAGTAGTATAGCCTATGCGGGGGCCAAAAACATTCAGTACTTC.

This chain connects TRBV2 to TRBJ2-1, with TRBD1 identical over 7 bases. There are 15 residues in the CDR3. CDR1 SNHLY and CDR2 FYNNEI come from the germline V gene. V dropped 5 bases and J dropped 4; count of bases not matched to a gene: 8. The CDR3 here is CASSLDRTGYNEQFF. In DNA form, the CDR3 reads TGTGCCAGCAGTCTGGACAGGACGGGTTACAATGAGCAGTTCTTC.

The CDR3 sequence is CASRGANTGELFF. For the CDR3, the DNA is TGTGCCAGCCGCGGGGCGAACACCGGGGAGCTGTTTTTT. V is TRBV2 and J is TRBJ2-2, with D possibly TRBD2 on 6 matching bases. Germline CDR1 reads SNHLY; CDR2 reads FYNNEI. The CDR3 runs 13 residues. V was clipped by 8 bases and J by 0 bases, with 7 bases between them. The complete variable domain, with remaining parts taken from reference TRBV2 and TRBJ2-2, reads EPEVTQTPSHQVTQMGQEVILRCVPISNHLYFYWYRQILGQKVEFLVSFYNNEISEKSEIFDDQFSVERPDGSNFTLKIRSTKLEDSAMYFCASRGANTGELFFGEGSRLTVL.

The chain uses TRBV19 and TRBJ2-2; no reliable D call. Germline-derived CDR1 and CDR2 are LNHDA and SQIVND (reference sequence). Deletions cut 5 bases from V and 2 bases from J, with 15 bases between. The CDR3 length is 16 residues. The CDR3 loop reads CASSLSPGVNTGELFF. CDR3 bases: TGTGCCAGTAGTTTGTCGCCCGGAGTTAACACCGGGGAGCTGTTTTTT.

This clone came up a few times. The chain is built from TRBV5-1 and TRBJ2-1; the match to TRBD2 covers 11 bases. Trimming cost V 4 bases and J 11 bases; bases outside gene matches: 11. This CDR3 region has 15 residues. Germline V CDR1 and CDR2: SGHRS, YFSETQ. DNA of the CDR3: TGCGCCAGCAGCGTTAGCGGGGGGGCGGGTTCGCAGCAGTTCTTC. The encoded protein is CASSVSGGAGSQQFF.

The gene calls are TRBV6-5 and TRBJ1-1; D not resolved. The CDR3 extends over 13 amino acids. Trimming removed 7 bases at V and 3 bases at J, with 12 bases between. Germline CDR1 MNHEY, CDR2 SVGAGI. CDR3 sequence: CASKNPSDTEAFF. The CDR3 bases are TGTGCCAGCAAAAACCCCAGCGACACTGAAGCTTTCTTT.